This T cell receptor beta chain was captured by sequencing in a study of PD-1 blockade in classical Hodgkin lymphoma. Regarding the study as a whole: According to reports, newly diagnosed patients had lower baseline TCR diversity than healthy donors, and relapsed/refractory patients had lower baseline TCR diversity still.

Concerning this clone itself: The antigen is not known.

The protocol was immunoSEQ multiplex PCR, while the TCRdb copy is restricted to in-frame clones and leaves out a portion. The sample has about 21,000 clones, more than 75% seen once; the top ten hold roughly 7%. CDR1 is SGHAT and CDR2 is FQNNGV in the germline V gene. CDR3 length equals 10 residues. The germline V and J ends were trimmed by 2 bases and 12 bases, with 6 bases remaining between them. Time point denoted: newly diagnosed, previously untreated cHL patient sample. The authors enriched CD8+ T cells from thawed PBMCs via magnetic negative selection. The chain couples TRBV11-2 to TRBJ2-3; D is uncertain. The sample comprised CD8+ T cells from blood. The source of this sequence is a human donor with classical Hodgkin lymphoma. For the CDR3, the DNA is TGTGCCAGCAGCTTATATAAACAGTATTTT. It codes for CASSLYKQYF.